This TCR beta chain was captured by sequencing in a study of cytomegalovirus exposure and HLA in healthy donors. Between the trimmed V and J ends, which lost 5 bases and 2 bases, there was a span of 19 bases. The germline gives CDR1 SEHNR, CDR2 FQNEAQ (reference sequence). The CDR3 sequence is 17 residues long. A word on this clone: Its antigen is not known.

13 Jbeta primers and 60 Vbeta primers were used for the PCR. Data came from immunoSEQ multiplex PCR; TCRdb stores just in-frame clones and leaves some out. There are some 160,000 clones in the sample; 76% occur only once, and 1.5% to 2% lies in the top ten. Study-wide results and caveats: Immune exposure information comprised only CMV serostatus. The authors assumed roughly uniform sequencing depth across donors for presence/absence analyses.

The rearrangement links TRBV7-9 to TRBJ1-5; D not certain. The specimen sequenced was PBMCs. The TCR was taken from a woman aged 35 to 49 in good health and CMV-seronegative. CDR3 bases: TGTGCCAGCAGCCGCGGAAGGAGTCCAATCGGCAATCAGCCCCAGCATTTT. Protein product: CASSRGRSPIGNQPQHF.